This T cell receptor beta chain was retrieved from a study of early T cells in non-severe SARS-CoV-2 infection. Study details: Whole-blood bulk RNA, unsorted, was sequenced, and chains were unpaired. Study-wide results and caveats: Anti-spike CD8 specificities were favored by VDJdb matching, whose results missed private and CD4 specificities.

Unique molecular identifiers tagged individual cDNA molecules. TCRdb used MiXCR to reprocess the 5' RACE reads, holding one entry per CDR3 protein. The table records some 54,000 distinct CDR3 sequences, 10% of them present only once. This clonotype was recorded at least ten times. Its matching antigen is unknown. This TCR was recovered from an adult who was a healthcare worker with PCR-confirmed SARS-CoV-2 infection or an uninfected control (not recorded which). The sequenced sample was whole blood.

CDR3 protein: CSGKRGADEQFF. The CDR3 DNA sequence: TGCAGCGGGAAGCGGGGGGCAGATGAGCAGTTCTTC. The genes are TRBV29-1 and TRBJ2-1, with 9 bases lining up with TRBD2. The CDR3 is 12 amino acids. Germline V gives CDR1 SQVTM, CDR2 ANQGSEA. Germline trimming cut 7 bases from V and 8 bases from J; bases unmatched to any gene: 6.